This T cell receptor (beta chain) was found in a study of T cell clonality in common variable immunodeficiency. Findings and caveats of the study: Reportedly, TCR beta sequences from common variable immunodeficiency showed fewer deletions and N-nucleotide insertions.

Trimming pared 3 bases from V and 6 bases from J, leaving 15 bases between. The CDR3 has 15 residues. CDR1 is LNHDA, CDR2 SQIVND, per germline (reference sequence). The data were produced by immunoSEQ multiplex PCR, yet TCRdb's version contains in-frame clones alone and is incomplete. The sample was found to contain about 20,000 clones, and every one recurs. About this clone: Antigen: not known. The read comes to an end 3 residues before the CDR3 does, leaving the germline J gene to fill in the end.

The chain combines TRBV19 with TRBJ2-1; no firm D call. The TCR was taken from a human donor with common variable immunodeficiency. Source material: peripheral blood mononuclear cells. The CDR3 sequence: CASSIQQANGNEQFF. The DNA read from the CDR3 is TGTGCCAGTAGTATTCAGCAGGCCAATGGCAATGAG.